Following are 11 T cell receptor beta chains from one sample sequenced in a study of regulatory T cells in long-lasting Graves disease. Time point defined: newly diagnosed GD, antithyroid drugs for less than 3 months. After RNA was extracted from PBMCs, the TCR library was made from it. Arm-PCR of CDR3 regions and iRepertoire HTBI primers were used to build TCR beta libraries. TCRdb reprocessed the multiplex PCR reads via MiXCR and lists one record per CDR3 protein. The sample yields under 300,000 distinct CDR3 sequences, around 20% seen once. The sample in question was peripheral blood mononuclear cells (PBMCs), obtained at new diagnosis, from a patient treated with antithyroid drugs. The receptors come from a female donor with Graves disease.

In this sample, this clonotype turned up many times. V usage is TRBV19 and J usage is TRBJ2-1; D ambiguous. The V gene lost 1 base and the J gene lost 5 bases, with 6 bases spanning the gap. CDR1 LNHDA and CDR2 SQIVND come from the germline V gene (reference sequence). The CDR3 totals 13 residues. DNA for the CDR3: TGTGCCAGTAGTATAGCCCGGGACAATGAGCAGTTCTTC. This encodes CASSIARDNEQFF.

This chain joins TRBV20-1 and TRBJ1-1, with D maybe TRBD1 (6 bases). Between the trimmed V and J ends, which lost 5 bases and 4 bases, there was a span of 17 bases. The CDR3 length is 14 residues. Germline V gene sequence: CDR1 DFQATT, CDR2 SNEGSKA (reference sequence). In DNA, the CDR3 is TGCAGTGCTCAGACCGGGGGGCCAGGCACTGAAGCTTTCTTT. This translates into CSAQTGGPGTEAFF.

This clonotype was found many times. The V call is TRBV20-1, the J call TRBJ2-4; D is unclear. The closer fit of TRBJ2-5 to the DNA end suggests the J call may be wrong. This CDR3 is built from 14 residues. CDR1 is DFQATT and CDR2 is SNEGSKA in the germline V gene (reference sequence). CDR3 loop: CSARPYEVVETQYF. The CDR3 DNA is TGCAGTGCTAGGCCGTACGAGGTGGTGGAGACCCAGTACTTC.

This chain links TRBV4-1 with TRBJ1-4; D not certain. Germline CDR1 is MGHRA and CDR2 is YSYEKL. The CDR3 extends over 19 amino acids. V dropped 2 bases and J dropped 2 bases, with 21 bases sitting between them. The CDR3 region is CASSQRVAHWGSTNEKLFF. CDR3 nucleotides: TGCGCCAGCAGCCAACGTGTCGCACATTGGGGTAGTACTAATGAAAAACTGTTTTTT.

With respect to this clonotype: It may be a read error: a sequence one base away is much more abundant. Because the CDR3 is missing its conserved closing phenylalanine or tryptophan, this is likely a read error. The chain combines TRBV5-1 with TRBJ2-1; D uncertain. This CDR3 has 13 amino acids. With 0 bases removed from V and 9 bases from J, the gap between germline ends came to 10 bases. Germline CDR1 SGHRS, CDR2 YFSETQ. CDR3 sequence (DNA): TGCGCCAGCAGCTTGGTCCCTCCCAGTGAGCAGTTCATC. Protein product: CASSLVPPSEQFI.

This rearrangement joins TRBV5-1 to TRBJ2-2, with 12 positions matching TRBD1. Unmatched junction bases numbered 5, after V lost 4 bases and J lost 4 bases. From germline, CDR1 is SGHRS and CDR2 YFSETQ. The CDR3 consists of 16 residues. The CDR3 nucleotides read TGCGCCAGCAGCCAAGGGGACAGGGGGCGCACCGGGGAGCTGTTTTTT. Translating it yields CASSQGDRGRTGELFF.

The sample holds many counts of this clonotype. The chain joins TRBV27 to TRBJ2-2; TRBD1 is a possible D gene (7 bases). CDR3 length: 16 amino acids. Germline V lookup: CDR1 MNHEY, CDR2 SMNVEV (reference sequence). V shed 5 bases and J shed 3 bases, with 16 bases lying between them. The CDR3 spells CASSRGDRDYTGELFF. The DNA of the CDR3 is TGTGCCAGCAGTAGGGGGGACAGAGATTACACCGGGGAGCTGTTTTTT.

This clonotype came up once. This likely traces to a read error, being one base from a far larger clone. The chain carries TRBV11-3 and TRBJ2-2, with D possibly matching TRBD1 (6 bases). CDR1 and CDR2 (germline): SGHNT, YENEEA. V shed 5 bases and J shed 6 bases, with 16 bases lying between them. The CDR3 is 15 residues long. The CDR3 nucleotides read TGTGCCAGCAGCCAAGGAGGCAGGGGATCCGGGGAGCTGTTTTTT. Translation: CASSQGGRGSGELFF.

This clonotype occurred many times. CDR3: CASSLRYGGEQYF. DNA for the CDR3: TGTGCCAGCAGCTTGAGGTACGGGGGCGAGCAGTACTTC. The rearrangement links TRBV7-6 to TRBJ2-7; TRBD2 is a possible D gene (6 bases). Germline V lookup: CDR1 SGHVS, CDR2 FNYEAQ. The CDR3 has 13 amino acids. V dropped 3 bases and J dropped 6 bases, with 12 bases sitting between them.

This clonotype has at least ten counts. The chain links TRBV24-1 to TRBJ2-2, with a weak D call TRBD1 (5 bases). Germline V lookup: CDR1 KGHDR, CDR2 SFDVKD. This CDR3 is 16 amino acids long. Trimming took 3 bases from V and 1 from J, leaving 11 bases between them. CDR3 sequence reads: CATSDPDSKNTGELFF. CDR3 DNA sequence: TGTGCCACCAGTGATCCCGACAGCAAGAACACCGGGGAGCTGTTTTTT.

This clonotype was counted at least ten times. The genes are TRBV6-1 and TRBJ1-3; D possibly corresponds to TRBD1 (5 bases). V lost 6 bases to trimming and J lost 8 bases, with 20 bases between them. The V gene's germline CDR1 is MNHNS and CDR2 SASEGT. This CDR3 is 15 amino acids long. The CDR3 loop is CASSRLGGGGDTIYF. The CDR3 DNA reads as TGTGCCAGCAGCCGCCTCGGTGGCGGAGGGGACACCATATATTTT.